This T cell receptor (beta chain) was sequenced during a study of cytomegalovirus exposure and HLA in healthy donors. Findings and caveats of the study: TRBV6-2, TRBV6-3 and some other V segments were excluded as indistinguishable. Most CMV-associated TCR beta chains appeared HLA-restricted in a later analysis. As a later analysis revealed, the rate of TCR association differed by HLA locus, with DRB1 most and HLA-C fewest. An observed cluster of highly shared sequence variants was recorded as a likely sequencing artifact.

Note on this clone: Its cognate antigen is unknown.

PCR employed 60 Vbeta and 13 Jbeta primers. The repertoire was sequenced with immunoSEQ multiplex PCR; TCRdb's copy has only in-frame clones and lacks some. The sample yields 70,000 or so clones, roughly nine tenths seen once. The ends lost 7 bases at V and 5 bases at J; junction bases unmatched: 9. Germline V gene data show CDR1 as LGHNT and CDR2 as FRNRAP. The CDR3 has 15 residues. The chain is built from TRBV12-5 and TRBJ2-2; 8 bases are shared with TRBD1. The TCR comes from a woman aged 25 to 39 in good health and CMV-seropositive. What was sequenced was PBMCs. DNA for the CDR3: TGTGCTAGTGCCATGGGCCAGGGGGCGACCGGGGAGCTGTTTTTT. Translated, it gives CASAMGQGATGELFF.